This T cell receptor beta chain was captured by sequencing in a study of blood T cell repertoires in COVID-19. In the study overall: From T cells, B-cell-depleted T cells, or PBMCs came the material, which was cDNA or gDNA.

The repertoire was sequenced with immunoSEQ multiplex PCR; TCRdb's copy has only in-frame clones and lacks some. The table shows under 250,000 clones, with around 85% occurring only once. The CDR3 consists of 15 residues. The V gene lost 6 bases and the J gene lost 5 bases, with 20 bases spanning the gap. Germline-derived CDR1 and CDR2 are WSHSY and SAAADI. Participants spanned ages roughly 18 to 90 years and resided in 20 to 25 US areas. Clinical history as reported by participants underpinned cohort assignment. The J gene is TRBJ2-7, the V gene TRBV10-2; TRBD2 might be the D (6 bases). The TCR was taken from a woman between 40 and 50 years old with acute COVID-19. Material: PBMCs or T cells enriched from blood (not recorded which). CDR3 protein: CASSHQVRRRDEQYF. CDR3 in DNA: TGCGCCAGCAGCCACCAAGTTAGAAGGAGGGACGAGCAGTACTTC.